Given below is one T cell receptor beta chain in context. Its antigen is as yet unknown. Every isolated RNA sample was fully reverse transcribed, so sequencing captured expressed TCRB transcripts. Data came from immunoSEQ multiplex PCR; TCRdb stores just in-frame clones and leaves some out. The sample contains 200,000 to 250,000 clones, about 14% of which appear only once. One heparinised blood draw averaging roughly 100 mL was given by each donor. Purity above 98% was achieved in all sorted populations. This entry comes from a study of beta chain features in type 1 diabetes. Overall study context: The patients were much like the healthy donors in age, gender and cell yields.

Study-wide findings and caveats: Reads derived from cDNA could over-represent cells showing high TCR expression.

This TCR was recovered from a middle-aged woman in good health. The sequencing sample was made of naive CD4+ T cells from blood.

CDR3 nucleotides: TGTGCCAGCAGCTTACCTAGGAACACAGATACGCAGTATTTT. It yields the protein CASSLPRNTDTQYF. The gene calls are TRBV7-2 and TRBJ2-3, with D unresolved. Trimming took off 2 bases at V and 2 bases at J, with 8 bases between the two ends. The CDR3 consists of 14 residues. CDR1 is SGHTA, CDR2 FQGNSA, per germline.